This T cell receptor beta chain was identified in a study of PD-1 blockade in classical Hodgkin lymphoma. Time point: newly diagnosed, previously untreated cHL patient sample. The method was immunoSEQ multiplex PCR; TCRdb's version includes in-frame clones alone and lacks a portion of them. The sample has approximately 70,000 clones, approximately 93% seen once. Trimming removed 5 bases from V and 5 bases from J; junction bases left unmatched: 12. CDR1 and CDR2 from the germline V gene are SGHAT and FQDESV (reference sequence). CDR3 length: 16 residues. Sequencing was performed on peripheral blood mononuclear cells (PBMCs). The rearrangement links TRBV11-1 to TRBJ2-5; 9 bases are a match to TRBD1. This receptor was taken from a human donor with classical Hodgkin lymphoma. CDR3 in amino acids: CASSTSPGQGAETQYF. In DNA, the CDR3 is TGTGCCAGCAGCACAAGCCCGGGACAGGGAGCGGAGACCCAGTACTTC.